This T cell receptor beta chain emerged from a study of blood T cells in healthy people across ages. V was pared by 6 bases and J by 1 base, with 3 bases of the junction left unmatched. The CDR3 runs 14 residues. CDR1 and CDR2 from the germline V gene are LGHDT and YNNKEL (reference sequence). It was with a sample-barcoded 5' primer and a J-beta primer mix that a second PCR of roughly 6 to 12 cycles was run. TCRdb independently ran MiXCR on the 5' RACE reads; one entry per CDR3 protein. This sample carries about 1.6 million distinct CDR3 sequences, about 31% of them seen once, and the ten largest clones take approximately 10%.

Sample: blood. This receptor was obtained from a woman in her 30s in good health. J is TRBJ2-5 and V is TRBV3-1; 9 nucleotides align to TRBD1. CDR3 DNA: TGTGCCAGCAGACAGACAGGGGGCCAAGAGACCCAGTACTTC. Its protein product is CASRQTGGQETQYF.